This T cell receptor beta chain was observed in a study of identical twins. Findings and limits, study-wide: Invariant MAIT and iNKT cells are populations that could partly confound zero-insertion analyses.

This CDR3 contains 13 residues. Germline values: CDR1 DFQATT, CDR2 SNEGSKA (reference sequence). J lost 2 bases, V lost 6 bases, and 7 bases had no gene match. One entry per CDR3 protein, called by TCRdb with MiXCR from the 5' RACE reads. The sample lists 510,000 or so distinct CDR3 sequences; about 15% were seen once. Concerning this clonotype itself: Its specificity is not known.

The data were also submitted as part of a second study, on yellow fever vaccine responses in identical twins.

Sequencing was carried out using CD4+ T cells sorted from blood. This clonotype originated in a woman aged 18-30 years in good health. The chain recombines TRBV20-1 with TRBJ2-7; TRBD2 matches 7 bases. The CDR3 coding sequence is TGCAGTGCCTTACTAGCGACCCCCTACGAGCAGTACTTC. The encoded protein is CSALLATPYEQYF.